The rows below give T cell receptor beta chains drawn from one sample of a study of CD8+ T cells in alopecia areata. The assay was immunoSEQ multiplex PCR, and TCRdb's table has in-frame clones only and misses some. The sample contains roughly 180,000 clones, 60% to 70% of which appear only once. The input for sequencing was CD4+ T cells sorted from blood, taken at week 4, from a patient treated with tofacitinib. Source of these receptors: a human donor with alopecia areata. Both conserved end residues are part of each CDR3. A D gene is named only where the DNA matches it firmly. Expanded clones are given a class, and other clones once, few, many or no size at all.

clone size	J gene	D gene	V gene	CDR3 protein	CDR3 DNA
many	TRBJ2-1	TRBD1	TRBV11-3	CASSLMTGGKNEQFF	TGTGCCAGCAGCTTAATGACAGGGGGTAAGAATGAGCAGTTCTTC
once	TRBJ2-7	NA	TRBV2	CASRERAREYF	TGTGCCAGCCGGGAGCGGGCCAGGGAGTACTTC
NA	TRBJ2-4	TRBD2	TRBV28	CASSLWRGGAVLQYF	TGTGCCAGCAGTTTATGGCGCGGGGGGGCCGTTCTTCAGTACTTC
NA	TRBJ1-2	NA	TRBV4-2	CASNSAASANYGYTF	TGTGCCAGCAACTCAGCAGCTTCTGCTAACTATGGCTACACCTTC
NA	TRBJ2-3	NA	TRBV7-2	CASSLRGITDTQYF	TGTGCCAGCAGCTTGAGGGGAATTACAGATACGCAGTATTTT
NA	TRBJ1-2	TRBD1	TRBV27	CASSPGQGLQGYTF	TGTGCCAGCAGTCCAGGACAGGGGCTACAGGGCTACACCTTC
NA	TRBJ2-3	NA	TRBV29-1	CSVAGPQGRDTQYF	TGCAGCGTTGCGGGGCCACAGGGTCGAGATACGCAGTATTTT
few	TRBJ1-5	NA	TRBV5-1	CASSPMGAGNQPQHF	TGCGCCAGCAGCCCCATGGGGGCCGGCAATCAGCCCCAGCATTTT
NA	TRBJ2-3	NA	TRBV5-1	CASSLGPSGSTDTQYF	TGCGCCAGCAGCTTGGGACCCTCCGGAAGCACAGATACGCAGTATTTT
NA	TRBJ1-2	NA	TRBV30	CAWSTQGLPHHGYTF	TGTGCCTGGAGTACACAGGGACTTCCACATCATGGCTACACCTTC
NA	TRBJ1-2	NA	TRBV30	CAWRSGVYYGYTF	TGTGCCTGGAGGTCGGGGGTTTACTATGGCTACACCTTC